Sequencing of this T cell receptor (beta chain) was carried out in a study of blood T cell repertoires in COVID-19. Study-wide context: From the United States, Italy and Spain came samples of acute and convalescent COVID-19. Sources were T cells, B-cell-depleted T cells, or PBMCs; the material itself was cDNA or gDNA.

Original processing methods: Estimated nucleated cell counts came from reference gene primer amplification. Some clones are missing from TCRdb's copy, which holds only in-frame ones; the method was immunoSEQ multiplex PCR. V, J and clone size are those of that table, while D and trimming were read from the DNA. The sample includes about 160,000 clones, approximately 91% of them seen just once. This CDR3 comprises 13 residues. The sequence came from a man younger than 30 with acute or convalescent COVID-19. The chain couples TRBV21-1 to TRBJ2-7; the table's D call of TRBD2 was not tested on the DNA. TRBV21-1 is reported as a pseudogene. What was sequenced was peripheral blood. CDR3 sequence (DNA): TGTGCCAGCAGCGGGGACTCGGAATACGAGCAGTACTTC. It encodes CASSGDSEYEQYF.